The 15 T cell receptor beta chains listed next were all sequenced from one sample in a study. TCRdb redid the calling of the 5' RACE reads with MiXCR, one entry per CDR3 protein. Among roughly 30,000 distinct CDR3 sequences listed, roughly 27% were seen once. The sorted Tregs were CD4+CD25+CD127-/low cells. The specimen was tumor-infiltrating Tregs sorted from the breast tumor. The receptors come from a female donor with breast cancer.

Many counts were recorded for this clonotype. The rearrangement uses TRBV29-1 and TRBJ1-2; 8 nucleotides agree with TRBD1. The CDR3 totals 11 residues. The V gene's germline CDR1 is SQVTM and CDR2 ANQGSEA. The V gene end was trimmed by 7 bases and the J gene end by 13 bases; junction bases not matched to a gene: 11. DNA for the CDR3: TGCAGCGCTCTAGGACAGGGCATCACCACCTTC. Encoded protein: CSALGQGITTF.

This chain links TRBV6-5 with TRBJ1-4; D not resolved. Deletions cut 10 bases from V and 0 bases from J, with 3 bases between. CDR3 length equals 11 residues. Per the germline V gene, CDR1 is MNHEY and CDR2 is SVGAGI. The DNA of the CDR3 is TGTGCCAACCCAACTAATGAAAAACTGTTTTTT. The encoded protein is CANPTNEKLFF.

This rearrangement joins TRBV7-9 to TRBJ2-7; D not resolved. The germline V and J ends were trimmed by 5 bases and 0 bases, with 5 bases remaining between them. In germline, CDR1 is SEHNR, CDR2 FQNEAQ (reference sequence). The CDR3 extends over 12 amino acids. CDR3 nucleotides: TGTGCCAGCAGCGGCATCTCCTACGAGCAGTACTTC. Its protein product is CASSGISYEQYF.

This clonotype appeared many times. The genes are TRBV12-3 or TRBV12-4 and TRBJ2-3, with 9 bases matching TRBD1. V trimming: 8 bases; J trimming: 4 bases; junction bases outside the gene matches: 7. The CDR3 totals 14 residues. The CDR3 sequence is CASGGDREADTQYF. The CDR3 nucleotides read TGTGCCAGCGGGGGGGACAGGGAGGCAGATACGCAGTATTTT.

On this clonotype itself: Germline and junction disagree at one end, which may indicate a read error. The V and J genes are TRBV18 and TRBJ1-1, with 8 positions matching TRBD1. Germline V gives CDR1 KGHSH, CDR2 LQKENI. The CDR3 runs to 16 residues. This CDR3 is CASTPLGQGGSTEAFF. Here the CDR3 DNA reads TGTGCCAGCACACCCCTCGGACAGGGTGGAAGCACTGAAGCTTTCTTT.

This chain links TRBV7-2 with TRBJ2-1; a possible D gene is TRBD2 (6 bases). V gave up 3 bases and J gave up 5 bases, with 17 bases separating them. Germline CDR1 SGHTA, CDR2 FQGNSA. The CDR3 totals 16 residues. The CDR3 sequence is CASSLRVSGTHNEQFF. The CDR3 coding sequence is TGTGCCAGCAGCTTGCGGGTTAGCGGTACACACAATGAGCAGTTCTTC. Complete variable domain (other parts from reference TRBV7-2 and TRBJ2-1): GAGVSQSPSNKVTEKGKDVELRCDPISGHTALYWYRQSLGQGLEFLIYFQGNSAPDKSGLPSDRFSAERTGGSVSTLTIQRTQQEDSAVYLCASSLRVSGTHNEQFFGPGTRLTVL.

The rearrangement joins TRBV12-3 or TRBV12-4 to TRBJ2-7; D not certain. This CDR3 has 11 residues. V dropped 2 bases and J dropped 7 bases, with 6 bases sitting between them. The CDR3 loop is CASSLQREQYF. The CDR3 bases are TGTGCCAGCAGTTTACAAAGGGAGCAGTACTTC.

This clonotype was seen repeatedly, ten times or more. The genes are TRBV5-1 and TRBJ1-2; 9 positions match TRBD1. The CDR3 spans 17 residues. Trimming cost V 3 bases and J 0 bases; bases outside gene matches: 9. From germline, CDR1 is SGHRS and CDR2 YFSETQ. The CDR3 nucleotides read TGCGCCAGCAGCTCAACAGGGGGCGCGGGGTCTAACTATGGCTACACCTTC. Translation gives CASSSTGGAGSNYGYTF.

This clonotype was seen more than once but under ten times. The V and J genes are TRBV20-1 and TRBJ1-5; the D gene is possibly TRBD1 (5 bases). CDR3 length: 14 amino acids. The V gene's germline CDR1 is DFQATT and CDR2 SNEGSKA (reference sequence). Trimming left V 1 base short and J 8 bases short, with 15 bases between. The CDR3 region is CSARGARGLKPQHF. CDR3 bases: TGCAGTGCTAGAGGGGCAAGGGGCCTAAAGCCCCAGCATTTT.

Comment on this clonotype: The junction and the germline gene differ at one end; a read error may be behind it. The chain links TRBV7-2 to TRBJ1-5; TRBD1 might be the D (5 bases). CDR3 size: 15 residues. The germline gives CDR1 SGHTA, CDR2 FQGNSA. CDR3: CASSLDGAVNRPQHF. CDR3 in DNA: TGTGCCAGCAGCTTAGATGGGGCCGTGAATCGGCCCCAGCATTTT.

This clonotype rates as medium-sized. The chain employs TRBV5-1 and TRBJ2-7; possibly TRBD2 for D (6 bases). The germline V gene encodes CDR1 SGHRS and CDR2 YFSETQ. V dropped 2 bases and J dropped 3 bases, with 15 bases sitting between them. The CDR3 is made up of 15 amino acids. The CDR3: CASSFGGVLGYEQYF. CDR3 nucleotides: TGCGCCAGCAGCTTCGGGGGAGTGCTGGGCTACGAGCAGTACTTC.

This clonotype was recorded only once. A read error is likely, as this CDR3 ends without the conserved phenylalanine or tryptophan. CDR3 coding DNA: TGCGCCAGCAGAATCGCGTTTATAGTGGAGGAATATATCCAACAGCATGAGCAGTTCCTC. Its protein product is CASRIAFIVEEYIQQHEQFL. V and J are TRBV5-1 and TRBJ2-1; tentative D call: TRBD2 (5 bases). The CDR3 runs to 20 residues. With 5 bases removed from V and 8 bases from J, the gap between germline ends came to 35 bases. Germline CDR1 SGHRS, CDR2 YFSETQ.

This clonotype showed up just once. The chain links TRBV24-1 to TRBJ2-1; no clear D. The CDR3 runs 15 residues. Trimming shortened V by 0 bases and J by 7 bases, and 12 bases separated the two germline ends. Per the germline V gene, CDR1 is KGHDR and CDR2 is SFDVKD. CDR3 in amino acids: CATSDLSNHGNEQFF. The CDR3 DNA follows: TGTGCCACCAGTGATTTGAGCAACCACGGGAATGAGCAGTTCTTC.

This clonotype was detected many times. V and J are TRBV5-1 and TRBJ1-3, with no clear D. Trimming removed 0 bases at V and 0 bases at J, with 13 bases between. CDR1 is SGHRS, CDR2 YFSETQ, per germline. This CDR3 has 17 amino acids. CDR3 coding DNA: TGCGCCAGCAGCTTGGGAGTTAGGTTCCCCTCTGGAAACACCATATATTTT. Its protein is CASSLGVRFPSGNTIYF.

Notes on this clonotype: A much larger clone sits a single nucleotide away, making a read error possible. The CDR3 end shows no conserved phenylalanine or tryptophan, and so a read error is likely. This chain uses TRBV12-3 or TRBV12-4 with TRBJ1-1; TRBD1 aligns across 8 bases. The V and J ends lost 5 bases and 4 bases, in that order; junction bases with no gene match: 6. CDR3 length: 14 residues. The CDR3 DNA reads TGTGCCAGCAGTCGGACAGGGACGGTCACTGAAGCTTTCCTT. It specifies CASSRTGTVTEAFL.